This T cell receptor beta chain was captured by sequencing in a study of blood T cell repertoires in COVID-19. The protocol was immunoSEQ multiplex PCR, while the TCRdb copy is restricted to in-frame clones and leaves out a portion. The profile shows 230,000 or so clones, 70% to 85% of them singletons. V lost 2 bases and J lost 9, with 20 bases in between. The germline V gene encodes CDR1 SGHTA and CDR2 FQGTGA. The CDR3 covers 16 residues. The genes are TRBV7-3 and TRBJ2-1, with D maybe TRBD2 (5 bases). The TCR comes from a woman aged 40 to 50 who had recovered from COVID-19. The sequenced sample consisted of peripheral blood. This CDR3 reads CASSLSASPPSGEQFF. For the CDR3, the DNA is TGTGCCAGCAGCTTATCTGCTAGCCCCCCTTCGGGTGAGCAGTTCTTC.